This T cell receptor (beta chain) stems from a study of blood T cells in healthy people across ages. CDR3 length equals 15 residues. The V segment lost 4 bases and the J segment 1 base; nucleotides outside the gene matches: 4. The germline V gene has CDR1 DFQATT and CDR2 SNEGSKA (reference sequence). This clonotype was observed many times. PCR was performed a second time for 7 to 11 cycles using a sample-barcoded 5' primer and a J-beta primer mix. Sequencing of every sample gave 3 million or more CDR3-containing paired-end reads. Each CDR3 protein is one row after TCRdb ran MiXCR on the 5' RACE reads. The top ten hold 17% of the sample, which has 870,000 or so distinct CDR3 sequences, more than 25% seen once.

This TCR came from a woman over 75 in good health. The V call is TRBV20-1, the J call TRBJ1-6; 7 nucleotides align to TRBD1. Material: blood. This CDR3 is CSANAGGSYNSPLHF. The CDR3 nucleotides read TGCAGTGCTAATGCAGGGGGATCCTATAATTCACCCCTCCACTTT.